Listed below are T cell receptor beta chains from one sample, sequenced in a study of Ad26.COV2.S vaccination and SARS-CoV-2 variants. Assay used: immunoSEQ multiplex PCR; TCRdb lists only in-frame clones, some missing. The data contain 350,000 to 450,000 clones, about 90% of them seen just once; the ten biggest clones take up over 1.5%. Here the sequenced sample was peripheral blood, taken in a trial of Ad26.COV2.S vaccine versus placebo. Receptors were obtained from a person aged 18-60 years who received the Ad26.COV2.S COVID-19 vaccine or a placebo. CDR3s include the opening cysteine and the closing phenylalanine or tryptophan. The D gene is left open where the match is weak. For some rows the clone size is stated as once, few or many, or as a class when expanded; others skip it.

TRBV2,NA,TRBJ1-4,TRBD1,TGTGCCAGCAGTGACTCGTTGGGACAGGGAGGAGAAAAACTGTTTTTT,CASSDSLGQGGEKLFF
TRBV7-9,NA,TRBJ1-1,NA,TGTGCCAGCAGCTTATATGGGGGCACTGAAGCTTTCTTT,CASSLYGGTEAFF
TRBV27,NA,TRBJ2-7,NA,TGTGCCAGCAGCCGAAGCAGGAGACAGAACCACTACGAGCAGTACTTC,CASSRSRRQNHYEQYF
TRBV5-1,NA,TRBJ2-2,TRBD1,TGCGCCAGCAGCACAGACAGGGGGCTAACCGGGGAGCTGTTTTTT,CASSTDRGLTGELFF
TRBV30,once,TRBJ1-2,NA,TGTGCCTGGAGTAGGGGCAGTAACTATGGCTACACCTTC,CAWSRGSNYGYTF
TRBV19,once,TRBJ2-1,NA,TGTGCCAGTAAATCGGCAGGGTATTCCTACAATGAGCAGTTCTTC,CASKSAGYSYNEQFF
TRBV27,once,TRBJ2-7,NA,TGTGCCAGCAGAGCCGACAGAACCACCTACGAGCAGTACTTC,CASRADRTTYEQYF
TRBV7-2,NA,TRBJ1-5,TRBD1,TGTGCCAGCAGTCCGAAGGACAGGGGCCCCCTAGCAAATCAGCCCCAGCATTTT,CASSPKDRGPLANQPQHF
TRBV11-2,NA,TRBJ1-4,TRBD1,TGTGCCAGCAGCTTAGAAGGACAGGCGTTAACTAATGAAAAACTGTTTTTT,CASSLEGQALTNEKLFF
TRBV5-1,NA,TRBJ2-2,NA,TGCGCCAGCAGCTTCCCGAACACCGGGGAGCTGTTTTTT,CASSFPNTGELFF
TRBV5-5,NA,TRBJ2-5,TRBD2,TGTGCCAGCAGCTTGGGGAGCGGGGGGGTACACCAAGAGACCCAGTACTTC,CASSLGSGGVHQETQYF
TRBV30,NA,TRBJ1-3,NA,TGTGCCTGGAGTGTAGGGACTGCCGGAAACACCATATATTTT,CAWSVGTAGNTIYF
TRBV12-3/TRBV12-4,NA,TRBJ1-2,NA,TGTGCCAGCAGTTTAAGGGGTTGGGGAGGCTACACCTTC,CASSLRGWGGYTF
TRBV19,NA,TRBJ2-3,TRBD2,TGTGCCAGCAGAATGCGGGGGGGCCTCGATACGCAGTATTTT,CASRMRGGLDTQYF
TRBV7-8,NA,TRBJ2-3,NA,TGTGCCAGCAGCTTAGTATTGGGTGGGGTTACAGATACGCAGTATTTT,CASSLVLGGVTDTQYF
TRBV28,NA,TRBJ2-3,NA,TGTGCCAGCACCCTAGGCGGGACGACGAGAGATACGCAGTATTTT,CASTLGGTTRDTQYF
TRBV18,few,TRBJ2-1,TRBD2,TGTGCCAGCTCACCTCGGATAACTAGCGGGGGGGCCGATGAGCAGTTCTTC,CASSPRITSGGADEQFF
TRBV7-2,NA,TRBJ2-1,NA,TGTGCCAGCAGGCTCGTAGGGTTCGATGAGCAGTTCTTC,CASRLVGFDEQFF
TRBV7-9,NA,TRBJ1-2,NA,TGTGCCAGCAGCTTAGGGCTGTGGGGTGGCTACACCTTC,CASSLGLWGGYTF
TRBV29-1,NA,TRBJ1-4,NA,TGCAGCGCCGGAGGGGGACACAAGGCAACTAATGAAAAACTGTTTTTT,CSAGGGHKATNEKLFF
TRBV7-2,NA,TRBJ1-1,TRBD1,TGTGCCAGCAGCTTAGAGACAGGGCGGAACACTGAAGCTTTCTTT,CASSLETGRNTEAFF
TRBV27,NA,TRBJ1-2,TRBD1,TGTGCCAGCAATCCGACCCCAAGGGACAGAGATTTCTATGGCTACACCTTC,CASNPTPRDRDFYGYTF
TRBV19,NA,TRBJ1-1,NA,TGTGCCAGTTCTCAGGGGCATAACACTGAAGCTTTCTTT,CASSQGHNTEAFF
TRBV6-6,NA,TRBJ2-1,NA,TGTGCCAGCAGTTGGCTCGGAGACAATGAGCAGTTCTTC,CASSWLGDNEQFF
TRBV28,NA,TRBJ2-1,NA,TGTGCCAGCAGCCCCCCCTCCAATGAGCAGTTCTTC,CASSPPSNEQFF
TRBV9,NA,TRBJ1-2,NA,TGTGCCAGCAGCCTTGAGGTTGGTGGTTTAGGATATGGCTACACCTTC,CASSLEVGGLGYGYTF
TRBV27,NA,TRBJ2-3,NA,TGTGCCAGCCAGGACGGGGGACGAGATACGCAGTATTTT,CASQDGGRDTQYF